Shown below are 7 T cell receptor beta chains from a single sample sequenced in a study of T and B cells in COVID-19 patients (dated by TCRdb to between 2020 and 2021). Sequencer: Illumina MiSeq. TRB rearrangements were amplified by multiplex PCR with BIOMED2 TRB-A/B primer pools. Starting from the raw public reads, TCRdb applied fastp trimming at Q25, assembled clones with MiXCR and retained in-frame beta chains. Records with the same CDR3 protein are collapsed into one entry carrying the most frequent genes and DNA. Here the sample has about 2,900 distinct CDR3 sequences; around a quarter occur a single time. Roughly 25% of the sample rests with the top ten. TRB repertoires were amplified using roughly 240-550 ng of genomic DNA isolated from blood. Input material: blood. These receptors were obtained from a human donor with active COVID-19.

This clonotype is deemed medium-sized. The CDR3 is CASSLRLRVHYGYTF. The CDR3 DNA sequence: TGTGCCAGCAGTTTACGCCTGAGGGTCCACTATGGCTACACCTTC. The gene calls are TRBV12-3 or TRBV12-4 and TRBJ1-2, with unresolved D. Between the trimmed V and J ends, which lost 2 bases and 3 bases, there was a span of 13 bases. The CDR3 runs 15 residues.

The rearrangement links TRBV5-3 to TRBJ2-1; TRBD1 matches at 8 bases. TRBV5-3 is classed as an ORF, of uncertain function. Trimming took 8 bases from V and 4 from J; bases not matched to a gene: 11. CDR3 length equals 15 residues. This CDR3 is CASSPRQGAYNEQFF. Written as DNA, the CDR3 is TGTGCCAGCAGCCCTCGGCAGGGGGCTTACAATGAGCAGTTCTTC.

Sample share makes this clonotype medium-sized (0.01 to 0.1%). This sequence joins TRBV6-1 and TRBJ1-2, with TRBD1 identical over 12 bases. The CDR3 is 18 amino acids. J lost 7 bases, V lost 8 bases, and 20 bases had no gene match. Germline V gives CDR1 MNHNS, CDR2 SASEGT. CDR3 nucleotides: TGTGCCAGCTCCCCCCGGGGACAGGGGGCGTCATTATCGTTTGGCTACACCTTC. It specifies CASSPRGQGASLSFGYTF.

This clonotype was observed a single time. A read error is possible here, since a much larger clone lies one base away. The chain uses TRBV5-5 and TRBJ2-7; no firm D call. The CDR3 is 14 amino acids. The germline V and J ends were trimmed by 1 base and 4 bases, with 12 bases remaining between them. CDR1 is SGHKS, CDR2 YYEKEE, per germline (reference sequence). CDR3 coding DNA: TGTGCCAGCAGCTTGCTGTCTGGAAATTACGAGCAGTACTTC. It is translated as CASSLLSGNYEQYF.

By share, this clonotype counts as medium-sized. The chain carries TRBV19 and TRBJ1-2; D perhaps matches TRBD1 (5 bases). Germline V gene data show CDR1 as LNHDA and CDR2 as SQIVND (reference sequence). The CDR3 is 14 amino acids. Trimming took 5 bases from V and 4 from J, leaving 14 bases between them. Here the CDR3 reads CASSWTGRIYGYTF. For the CDR3, the DNA is TGTGCCAGTAGTTGGACGGGACGGATCTATGGCTACACCTTC.

In its sample, this clonotype ranks as large. V usage is TRBV11-3 and J usage is TRBJ2-1; no clear D gene. The CDR3 length is 13 residues. V lost 1 base to trimming and J lost 2 bases, with 3 bases between them. Germline V lookup: CDR1 SGHNT, CDR2 YENEEA. CDR3 DNA: TGTGCCAGCAGCTTAGGACCCTACAATGAGCAGTTCTTC. Protein sequence: CASSLGPYNEQFF.

To note about this clonotype: A much larger clone is a single base away; this may be a read error. The rearrangement uses TRBV7-9 and TRBJ2-5, with D hard to call. CDR1 and CDR2 from the germline V gene are SEHNR and FQNEAQ (reference sequence). This CDR3 has 17 residues. The germline V and J ends were trimmed by 0 bases and 2 bases, with 16 bases remaining between them. The CDR3 DNA follows: TGTGCCAGCAGCTTAGCGGCGGAGTACGTGCCACAAGAGACCCAGTACTTC. This encodes CASSLAAEYVPQETQYF.